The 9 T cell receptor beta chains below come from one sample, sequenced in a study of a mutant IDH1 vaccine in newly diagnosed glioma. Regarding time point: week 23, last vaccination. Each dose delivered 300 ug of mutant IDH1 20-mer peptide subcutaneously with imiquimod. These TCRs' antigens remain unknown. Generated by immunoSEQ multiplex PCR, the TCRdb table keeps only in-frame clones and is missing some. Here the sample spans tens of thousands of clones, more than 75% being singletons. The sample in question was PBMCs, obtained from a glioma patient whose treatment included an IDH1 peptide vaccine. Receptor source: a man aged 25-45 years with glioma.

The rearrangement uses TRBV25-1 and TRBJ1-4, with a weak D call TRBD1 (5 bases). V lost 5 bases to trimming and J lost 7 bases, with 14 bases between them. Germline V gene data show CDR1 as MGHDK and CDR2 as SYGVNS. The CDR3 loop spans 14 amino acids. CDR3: CASSHQGSGEKLFF. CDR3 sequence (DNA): TGTGCCAGCAGTCATCAGGGATCGGGTGAAAAACTGTTTTTT.

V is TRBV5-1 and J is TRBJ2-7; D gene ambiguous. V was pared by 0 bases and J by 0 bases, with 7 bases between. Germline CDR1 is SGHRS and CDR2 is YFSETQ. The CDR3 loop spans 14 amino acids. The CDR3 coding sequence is TGCGCCAGCAGCTTGGCGTACAACTCCTACGAGCAGTACTTC. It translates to CASSLAYNSYEQYF. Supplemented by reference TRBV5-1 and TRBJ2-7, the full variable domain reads KAGVTQTPRYLIKTRGQQVTLSCSPISGHRSVSWYQQTPGQGLQFLFEYFSETQRNKGNFPGRFSGRQFSNSRSEMNVSTLELGDSALYLCASSLAYNSYEQYFGPGTRLTVT.

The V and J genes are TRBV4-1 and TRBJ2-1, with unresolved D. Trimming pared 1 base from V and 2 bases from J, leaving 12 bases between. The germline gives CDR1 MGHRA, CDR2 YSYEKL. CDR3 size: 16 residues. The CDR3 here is CASSQGMRSTYNEQFF. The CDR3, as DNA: TGCGCCAGCAGCCAAGGTATGAGGAGTACCTACAATGAGCAGTTCTTC.

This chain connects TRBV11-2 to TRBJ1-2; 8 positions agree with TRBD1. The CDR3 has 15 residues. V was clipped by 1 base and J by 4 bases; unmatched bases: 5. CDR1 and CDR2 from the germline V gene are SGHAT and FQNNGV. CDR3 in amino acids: CASSLVGTGSYGYTF. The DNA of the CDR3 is TGTGCCAGCAGCTTAGTCGGGACAGGCAGCTATGGCTACACCTTC.

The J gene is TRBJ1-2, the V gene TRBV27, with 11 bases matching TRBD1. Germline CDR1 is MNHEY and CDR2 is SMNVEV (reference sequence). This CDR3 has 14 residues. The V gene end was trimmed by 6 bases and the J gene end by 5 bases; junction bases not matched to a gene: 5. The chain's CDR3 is CASRRTGGLYGYTF. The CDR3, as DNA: TGTGCCAGCAGGAGGACAGGGGGCCTTTATGGCTACACCTTC.

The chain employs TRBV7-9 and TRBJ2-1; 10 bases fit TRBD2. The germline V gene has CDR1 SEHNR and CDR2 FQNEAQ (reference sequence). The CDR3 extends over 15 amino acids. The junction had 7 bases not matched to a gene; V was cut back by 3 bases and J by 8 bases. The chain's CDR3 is CASSLLGTSEDEQFF. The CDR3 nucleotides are TGTGCCAGCAGCTTGCTAGGGACTAGCGAGGATGAGCAGTTCTTC.

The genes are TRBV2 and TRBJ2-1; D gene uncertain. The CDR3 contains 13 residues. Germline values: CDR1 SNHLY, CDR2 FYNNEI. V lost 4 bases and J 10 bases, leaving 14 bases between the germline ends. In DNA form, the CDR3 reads TGTGCCAGCAGTGCGAACTCCCAAAGCGAGCAGTTCTTC. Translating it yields CASSANSQSEQFF.

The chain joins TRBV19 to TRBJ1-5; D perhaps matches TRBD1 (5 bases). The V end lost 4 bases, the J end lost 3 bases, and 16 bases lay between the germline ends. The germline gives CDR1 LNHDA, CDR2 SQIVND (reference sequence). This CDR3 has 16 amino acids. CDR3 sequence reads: CASSTGGGRPNQPQHF. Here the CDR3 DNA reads TGTGCCAGTAGTACGGGTGGGGGGAGACCCAATCAGCCCCAGCATTTT.

The CDR3 bases are TGCGCCAGCAGCCAAACGGTACAGGGCAATCAGCCCCAGCATTTT. Its translation is CASSQTVQGNQPQHF. The chain uses TRBV4-1 and TRBJ1-5, with D tentatively TRBD1 (5 bases). The CDR3 is 15 amino acids. CDR1 and CDR2 (germline): MGHRA, YSYEKL. V was clipped by 2 bases and J by 2 bases, with 10 bases between them.